This T cell receptor (beta chain) was identified in a study of T cells after yellow fever vaccination. The CDR3 runs 12 residues. From germline, CDR1 is SGHVS and CDR2 FNYEAQ. Deletions cut 3 bases from V and 1 base from J, with 3 bases between. This clonotype has ten or more counts. TCRdb fed the 5' RACE reads into MiXCR, producing one record per CDR3 protein. The data show about 370,000 distinct CDR3 sequences, with around 10% seen just once and 18% held by the top ten. The TCR was taken from a man younger than 30 who received the YFV17D yellow fever vaccine. Here the sequenced sample was PBMCs, taken on the day of the first yellow fever vaccination. The gene calls are TRBV7-6 and TRBJ1-1, with D uncertain. The DNA of the CDR3 is TGTGCCAGCAGCTTGACGAACACTGAAGCTTTCTTT. This codes for CASSLTNTEAFF. The full variable domain, in which reference TRBV7-6 and TRBJ1-1 provide the parts outside the CDR3, is GAGVSQSPRYKVTKRGQDVALRCDPISGHVSLYWYRQALGQGPEFLTYFNYEAQQDKSGLPNDRFSAERPEGSISTLTIQRTEQRDSAMYRCASSLTNTEAFFGQGTRLTVV.